Presented here are 6 T cell receptor beta chains from one specimen sequenced in a study of blood T cell repertoires in COVID-19. Generated by immunoSEQ multiplex PCR, the TCRdb table keeps only in-frame clones and is missing some. The table has 70,000 to 100,000 clones, around 67% seen once. The material sequenced was peripheral blood. Receptors were obtained from a woman aged 60 to 75 in a cohort sampled during active or convalescent COVID-19.

V usage is TRBV10-3 and J usage is TRBJ2-3; D perhaps matches TRBD2 (5 bases). V dropped 5 bases and J dropped 6 bases, with 27 bases sitting between them. Germline CDR1 and CDR2: ENHRY and SYGVKD. The CDR3 has 18 amino acids. CDR3 in amino acids: CAISSISPSGTTRDTQYF. CDR3 in DNA: TGTGCCATCAGTAGTATAAGTCCAAGCGGAACGACAAGGGATACGCAGTATTTT.

This rearrangement joins TRBV18 to TRBJ2-3, with D maybe TRBD2 (7 bases). Trimming shortened V by 6 bases and J by 1 base, and 14 bases separated the two germline ends. The CDR3 has 15 amino acids. Germline CDR1 KGHSH, CDR2 LQKENI. The CDR3 DNA reads as TGTGCCAGCTCGCCCGAAGGGGGGGGCACAGATACGCAGTATTTT. Translating it yields CASSPEGGGTDTQYF.

This clone was observed a few times. The rearrangement joins TRBV19 to TRBJ2-1, with 13 positions matching TRBD2. From germline, CDR1 is LNHDA and CDR2 SQIVND (reference sequence). J lost 9 bases, V lost 7 bases, and 12 bases had no gene match. The length of the CDR3 is 16 residues. The CDR3 region is CASITTSGGSLSEQFF. DNA for the CDR3: TGTGCCAGTATCACGACTAGCGGGGGGTCCCTTTCTGAGCAGTTCTTC. Supplemented by reference TRBV19 and TRBJ2-1, the full variable domain reads DGGITQSPKYLFRKEGQNVTLSCEQNLNHDAMYWYRQDPGQGLRLIYYSQIVNDFQKGDIAEGYSVSREKKESFPLTVTSAQKNPTAFYLCASITTSGGSLSEQFFGPGTRLTVL.

This chain joins TRBV7-3 and TRBJ2-7; 8 nucleotides agree with TRBD1. CDR3 length equals 18 residues. Trimming at V came to 2 bases and at J to 0 bases, leaving 12 bases not matched to a gene. Germline-derived CDR1 and CDR2 are SGHTA and FQGTGA. CDR3: CASSLFLDRALGSYEQYF. CDR3 sequence (DNA): TGTGCCAGCAGCTTATTTTTGGACAGGGCTCTGGGCTCCTACGAGCAGTACTTC.

This clone was observed a handful of times. This sequence joins TRBV3-1 (or the pseudogene TRBV3-2) and TRBJ2-1; TRBD2 agrees at 15 bases. Unmatched junction bases numbered 9, after V lost 5 bases and J lost 1 base. Germline V gene data show CDR1 as LGHDT and CDR2 as YNNKEL (reference sequence). This CDR3 spans 19 amino acids. In nucleotides, the CDR3 is TGTGCCAGCAGCAACTATGGGACTAGCGGGGGGTCGTCCTACAATGAGCAGTTCTTC. Protein sequence: CASSNYGTSGGSSYNEQFF.

The chain links TRBV29-1 to TRBJ1-1; tentatively, D is TRBD1 (5 bases). CDR3 size: 11 residues. Germline V gene data show CDR1 as SQVTM and CDR2 as ANQGSEA. Trimming removed 4 bases from V and 4 bases from J, with 7 bases in between. For the CDR3, the DNA is TGCAGCGTTGGACAGAGCACTGAAGCTTTCTTT. It encodes CSVGQSTEAFF.